This is a list of T cell receptor beta chains from one sample in a study of CD8 T cells in Susac syndrome. TCRdb reanalysed the immunoSEQ multiplex PCR reads using MiXCR and keeps one entry per CDR3 protein. The data contain some 120,000 distinct CDR3 sequences, around 91% of them singletons. Sequencing was performed on CD8+ T cells from PBMCs. The receptors were sampled from a human donor with multiple sclerosis. Each CDR3 is given without its conserved first and last residue.

TRBJ2-3	TRBV27	ASSILLAGGPSTQY
TRBJ2-5	TRBV7-9	ASSSEWGETQY
TRBJ2-3	TRBV19	ASSGASLERSSTDTQY
TRBJ1-5	TRBV27	ASSPDGRIDQPQH
TRBJ2-2	TRBV29-1	SVGTGNTGELF
TRBJ2-3	TRBV30	AWSVPDTQY
TRBJ1-5	TRBV27	ASSLSGPSYQPQH
TRBJ2-7	TRBV30	AWQPSTGGRGGEQY
TRBJ2-1	TRBV27	ASSLTSGRFNEQF
TRBJ2-3	TRBV7-9	ASSSLWGGDTDTQY
TRBJ2-7	TRBV12-5	ASGLGLVYEQY
TRBJ1-5	TRBV28	ASSLSLYQPQH
TRBJ2-1	TRBV7-9	ASSSPGTSSEQF
TRBJ1-1	TRBV6-2/TRBV6-3	ASSYVGKGNTEAF
TRBJ2-7	TRBV5-4	ASSHASGSGYEQY
TRBJ2-1	TRBV11-2	ASSMGLTSYNEQF
TRBJ1-1	TRBV7-3	ASSPYGTVDLNEAF
TRBJ1-1	TRBV5-8	ASEWTGGNEAF
TRBJ1-2	TRBV19	ASINRGGSGYT
TRBJ2-5	TRBV29-1	SGWGEGETQY
TRBJ2-5	TRBV24-1	ATSETSRDYPLETQY
TRBJ1-1	TRBV30	AWSVPGYEAF
TRBJ1-1	TRBV19	ASSIGVPGTTEAF